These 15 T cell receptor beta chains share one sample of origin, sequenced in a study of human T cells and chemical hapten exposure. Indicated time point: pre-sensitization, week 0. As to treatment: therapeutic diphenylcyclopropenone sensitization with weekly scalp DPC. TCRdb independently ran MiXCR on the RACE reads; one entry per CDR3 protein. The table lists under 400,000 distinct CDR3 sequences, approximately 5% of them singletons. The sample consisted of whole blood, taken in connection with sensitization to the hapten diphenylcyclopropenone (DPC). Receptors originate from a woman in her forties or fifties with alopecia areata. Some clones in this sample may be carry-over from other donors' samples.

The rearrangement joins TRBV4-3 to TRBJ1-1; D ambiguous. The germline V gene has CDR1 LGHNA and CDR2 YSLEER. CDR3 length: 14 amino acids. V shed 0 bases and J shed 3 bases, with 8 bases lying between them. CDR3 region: CASSQEARHTEAFF. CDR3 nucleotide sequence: TGCGCCAGCAGCCAAGAAGCTAGACACACTGAAGCTTTCTTT.

CDR3 protein: CASSTTGDTEAFF. The CDR3 nucleotides are TGTGCCAGCAGTACCACAGGGGACACTGAAGCTTTCTTT. V and J are TRBV6-1 and TRBJ1-1; the match to TRBD1 covers 7 bases. V shed 5 bases, J shed 3 bases, and the junction held 3 bases outside the gene matches. Looked up from germline, CDR1 is MNHNS and CDR2 is SASEGT. The length of the CDR3 is 13 residues.

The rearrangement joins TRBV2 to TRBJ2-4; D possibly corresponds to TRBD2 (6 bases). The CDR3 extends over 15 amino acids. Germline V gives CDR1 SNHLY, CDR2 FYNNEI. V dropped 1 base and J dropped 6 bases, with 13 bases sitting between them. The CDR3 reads CASSEDAGPGNIQYF. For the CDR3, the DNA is TGTGCCAGCAGTGAAGACGCGGGGCCGGGAAACATTCAGTACTTC.

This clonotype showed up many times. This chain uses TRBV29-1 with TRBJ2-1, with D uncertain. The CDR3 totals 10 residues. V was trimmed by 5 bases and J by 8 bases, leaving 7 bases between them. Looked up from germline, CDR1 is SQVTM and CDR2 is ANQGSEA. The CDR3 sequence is CSVRIDEQFF. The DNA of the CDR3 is TGCAGCGTTAGAATCGATGAGCAGTTCTTC.

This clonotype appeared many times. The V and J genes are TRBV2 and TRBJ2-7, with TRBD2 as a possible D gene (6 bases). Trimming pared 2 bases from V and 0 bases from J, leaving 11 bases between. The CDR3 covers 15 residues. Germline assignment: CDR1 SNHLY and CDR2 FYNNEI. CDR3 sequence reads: CASSEQRASSYEQYF. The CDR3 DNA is TGTGCCAGCAGTGAACAGCGGGCCAGCTCCTACGAGCAGTACTTC.

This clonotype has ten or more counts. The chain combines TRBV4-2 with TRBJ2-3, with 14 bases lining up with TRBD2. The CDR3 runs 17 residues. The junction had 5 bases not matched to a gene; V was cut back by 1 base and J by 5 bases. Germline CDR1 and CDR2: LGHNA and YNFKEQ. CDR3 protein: CASSQVGTSGSVDTQYF. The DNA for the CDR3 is TGTGCCAGCAGCCAAGTCGGGACTAGCGGGAGCGTAGATACGCAGTATTTT.

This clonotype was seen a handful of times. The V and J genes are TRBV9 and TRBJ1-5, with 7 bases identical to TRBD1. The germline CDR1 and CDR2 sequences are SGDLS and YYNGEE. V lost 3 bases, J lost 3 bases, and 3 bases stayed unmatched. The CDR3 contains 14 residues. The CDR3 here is CASSAGQPNQPQHF. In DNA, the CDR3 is TGTGCCAGCAGCGCGGGACAGCCCAATCAGCCCCAGCATTTT.

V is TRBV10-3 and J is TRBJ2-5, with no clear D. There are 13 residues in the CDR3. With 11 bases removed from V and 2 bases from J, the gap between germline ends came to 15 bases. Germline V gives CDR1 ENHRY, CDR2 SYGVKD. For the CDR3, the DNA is TGTGCCTCCCAAAAGGACGGGCAAGAGACCCAGTACTTC. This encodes CASQKDGQETQYF.

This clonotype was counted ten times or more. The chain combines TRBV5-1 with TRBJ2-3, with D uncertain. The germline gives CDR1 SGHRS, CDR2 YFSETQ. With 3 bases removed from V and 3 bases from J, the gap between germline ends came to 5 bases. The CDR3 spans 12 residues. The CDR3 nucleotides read TGCGCCAGCAGCTCCGAAACAGATACGCAGTATTTT. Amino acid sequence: CASSSETDTQYF.

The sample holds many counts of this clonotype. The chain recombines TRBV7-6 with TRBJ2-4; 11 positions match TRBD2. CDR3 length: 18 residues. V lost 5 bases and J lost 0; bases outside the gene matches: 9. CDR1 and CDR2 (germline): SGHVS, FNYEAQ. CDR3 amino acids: CASSAGTSGSLAKNIQYF. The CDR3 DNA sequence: TGTGCCAGCAGCGCCGGGACTAGCGGATCATTAGCCAAAAACATTCAGTACTTC.

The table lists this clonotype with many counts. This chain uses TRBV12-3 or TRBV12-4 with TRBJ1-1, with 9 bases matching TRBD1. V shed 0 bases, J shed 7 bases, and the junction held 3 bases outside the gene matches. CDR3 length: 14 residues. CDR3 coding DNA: TGTGCCAGCAGTTTAGCAGGACAGGGGAATGAAGCTTTCTTT. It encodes CASSLAGQGNEAFF.

Written as DNA, the CDR3 is TGTGCCAGCCTCTCCCGGGGAGAGACCCAGTACTTC. Amino acid sequence: CASLSRGETQYF. The gene calls are TRBV7-9 and TRBJ2-5; D perhaps matches TRBD2 (5 bases). CDR3 length: 12 amino acids. V gave up 8 bases and J gave up 4 bases, with 11 bases separating them. Germline V lookup: CDR1 SEHNR, CDR2 FQNEAQ (reference sequence).

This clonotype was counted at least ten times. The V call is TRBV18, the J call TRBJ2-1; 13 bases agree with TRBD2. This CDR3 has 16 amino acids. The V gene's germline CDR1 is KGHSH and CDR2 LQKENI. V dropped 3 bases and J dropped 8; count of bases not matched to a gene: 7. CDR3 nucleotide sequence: TGTGCCAGCTCACCTACTGGACTAGCGGGAGCTCATGAGCAGTTCTTC. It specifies CASSPTGLAGAHEQFF.

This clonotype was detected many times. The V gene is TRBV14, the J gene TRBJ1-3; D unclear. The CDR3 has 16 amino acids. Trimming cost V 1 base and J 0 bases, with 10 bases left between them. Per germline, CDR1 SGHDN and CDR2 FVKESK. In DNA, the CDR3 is TGTGCCAGCAGCCAAGGGACCGGGAGCTCTGGAAACACCATATATTTT. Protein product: CASSQGTGSSGNTIYF.

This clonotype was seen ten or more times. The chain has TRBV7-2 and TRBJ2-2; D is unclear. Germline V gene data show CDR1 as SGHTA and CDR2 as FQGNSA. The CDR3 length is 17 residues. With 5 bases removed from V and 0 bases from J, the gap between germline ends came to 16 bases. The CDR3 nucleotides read TGTGCCAGCAGCCTTTTACCCGGCCTTGCGAACACCGGGGAGCTGTTTTTT. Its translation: CASSLLPGLANTGELFF.